This T cell receptor beta chain was profiled in a study of blood T cell repertoires in COVID-19. At the level of the study: The origin of the acute and convalescent COVID-19 samples was the United States, Italy and Spain. Sources were T cells, B-cell-depleted T cells, or PBMCs; the material itself was cDNA or gDNA.

Study processing details: Estimation of nucleated cell counts relied on the amplification of reference gene primers. Data came from immunoSEQ multiplex PCR; TCRdb stores just in-frame clones and leaves some out. The V and J calls and clone size are taken from that table; D and trimming were inferred from the DNA. In the table there are over 300,000 clones, roughly 85% of which are singletons. CDR3 size: 12 residues. Trimming took off 1 base at V and 9 bases at J, with 10 bases between the two ends. Germline V gives CDR1 GTSNPN, CDR2 SVGIG (reference sequence). The chain links TRBV30 to TRBJ1-5; D unresolved. The sequence came from a human donor in a cohort sampled during active COVID-19. Sequencing was carried out using peripheral blood. CDR3 coding DNA: TGTGCCTGGAGTGATGGTACGGGGCCCCAGCATTTT. Translation gives CAWSDGTGPQHF.